This TCR beta chain was recovered during a study of shared clonotypes between healthy human individuals. Study context: A donor's plate count was three for CD4 naive and three for CD4 memory; CD8 naive had two and CD8 memory one. General study results and limits: Non-shared clonotypes were found to have lower generation probabilities than the clonotypes that were shared by all four of the sorted-subset donors.

The CDR3 loop spans 16 amino acids. Per germline, CDR1 SGHRS and CDR2 YFSETQ. Trimming took 0 bases from V and 2 from J, leaving 12 bases between them. Data came from immunoSEQ multiplex PCR; TCRdb stores just in-frame clones and leaves some out. In the table there are some 1,400,000 clones, around 95% of which are singletons. On this clone itself: Its antigen is unidentified.

Sequenced: naive CD4+ T cells sorted from blood. Subset: CD45RA+ positively selected. The TCR comes from a man under 40 in good health. V gene TRBV5-1 combines with J gene TRBJ1-3; tentatively, D is TRBD1 (5 bases). The CDR3 DNA sequence: TGCGCCAGCAGCTTGGTTCCAGGGTCAGCTGGAAACACCATATATTTT. Translation gives CASSLVPGSAGNTIYF.